This TCR beta chain was sequenced in a study of T-cell reconstitution after alpha-beta-depleted transplantation in children. Study-level results: The study reportedly traced alpha-beta T cells about two months after transplant to several hundred expanded graft clones. It was newly produced T cells that mostly accounted for T-cell counts and diversity one year after transplant.

This clonotype occurred a few times. Its target is not known. The CDR3 consists of 15 residues. Germline CDR1 KGHSY, CDR2 FQNENV. V was clipped by 3 bases and J by 4 bases, with 12 bases between them. Researchers prepared the TCRbeta library using unique molecular identifiers, the study reports. One entry per CDR3 protein results from TCRdb running MiXCR on the PCR reads. The table shows some 600,000 distinct CDR3 sequences, with 13% occurring only once. This sequence joins TRBV16 and TRBJ2-2; no definite D call. The source material was PBMCs, mostly from graft donor cells, sampled 360 days after TCRalphabeta/CD19-depleted stem cell transplant. The source of this sequence is a male patient under 18 who had a stem cell transplant for acute myeloid leukemia, so the T cells may come from the graft donor. The CDR3 region is CASSQGMKITGELFF. The CDR3 DNA follows: TGTGCCAGCAGCCAGGGGATGAAGATCACCGGGGAGCTGTTTTTT.